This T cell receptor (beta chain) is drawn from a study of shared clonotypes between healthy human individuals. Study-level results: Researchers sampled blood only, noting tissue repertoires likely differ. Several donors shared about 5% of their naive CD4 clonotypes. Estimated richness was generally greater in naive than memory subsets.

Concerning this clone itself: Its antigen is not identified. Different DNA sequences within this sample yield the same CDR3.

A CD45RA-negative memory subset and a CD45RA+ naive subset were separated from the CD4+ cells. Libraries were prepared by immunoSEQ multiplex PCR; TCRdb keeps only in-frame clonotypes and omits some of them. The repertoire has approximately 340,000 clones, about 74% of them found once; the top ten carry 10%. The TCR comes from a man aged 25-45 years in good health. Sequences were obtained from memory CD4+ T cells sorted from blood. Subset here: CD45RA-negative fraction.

For the CDR3, the DNA is TGTGCCAGCAGCCAAGGGCTCAATCAGCCCCAGCATTTT. Protein sequence: CASSQGLNQPQHF. The J gene is TRBJ1-5, the V gene TRBV14; unclear D gene. CDR3 length: 13 amino acids. V gave up 1 base and J gave up 3 bases, with 4 bases separating them. The V gene's germline CDR1 is SGHDN and CDR2 FVKESK. The full variable domain, its missing parts supplied by reference TRBV14 and TRBJ1-5, is EAGVTQFPSHSVIEKGQTVTLRCDPISGHDNLYWYRRVMGKEIKFLLHFVKESKQDESGMPNNRFLAERTGGTYSTLKVQPAELEDSGVYFCASSQGLNQPQHFGDGTRLSIL.